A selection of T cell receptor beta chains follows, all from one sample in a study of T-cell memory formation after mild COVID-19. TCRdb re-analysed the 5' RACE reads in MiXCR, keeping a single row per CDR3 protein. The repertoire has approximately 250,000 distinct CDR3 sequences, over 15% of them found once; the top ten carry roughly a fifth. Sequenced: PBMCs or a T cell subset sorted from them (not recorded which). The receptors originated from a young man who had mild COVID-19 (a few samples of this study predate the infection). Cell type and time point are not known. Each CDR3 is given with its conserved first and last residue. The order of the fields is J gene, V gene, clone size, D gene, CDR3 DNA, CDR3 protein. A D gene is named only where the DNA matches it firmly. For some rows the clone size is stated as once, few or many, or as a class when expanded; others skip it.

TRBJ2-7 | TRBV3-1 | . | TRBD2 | TGTGCCAGCAGCGGCAGCGGGGGGGCCAGGTACGAGCAGTACTTC | CASSGSGGARYEQYF
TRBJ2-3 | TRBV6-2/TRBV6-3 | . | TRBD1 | TGTGCCACCGACTTTAAGACGGGACAGTCCCTGCAGTTCACAGATACGCAGTATTTT | CATDFKTGQSLQFTDTQYF
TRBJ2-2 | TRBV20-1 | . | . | TGCAGTGCTAGAGAAGCAGTGCCCGGGGAGCTGTTTTTT | CSAREAVPGELFF
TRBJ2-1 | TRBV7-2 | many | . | TGTGCCAGCAGCCGAGGGGAGCTCTTGAATGAGCAGTTCTTC | CASSRGELLNEQFF
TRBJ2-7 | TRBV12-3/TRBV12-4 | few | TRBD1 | TGTGCCAGCAGGATGACAGGGTTTTACGAGCAGTACTTC | CASRMTGFYEQYF
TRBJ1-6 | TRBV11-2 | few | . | TGTGCCAGCAGCTTTGCACCTATAGGGGGGCCTGAATCACCCCTCCACTTT | CASSFAPIGGPESPLHF
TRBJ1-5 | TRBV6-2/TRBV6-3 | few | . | TGTGCCAGCAGTCGGACAGATTTAGTGCCCCAGCATTTT | CASSRTDLVPQHF
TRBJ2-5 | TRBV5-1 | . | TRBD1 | TGCGCCAGCAGCTTGGGGGGACAGGGATTATCAGAGACCCAGTACTTC | CASSLGGQGLSETQYF
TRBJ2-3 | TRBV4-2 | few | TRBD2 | TGTGCCAGCAGCCAAGTCTCCAGCGGGGTGCGCACAGATACGCAGTATTTT | CASSQVSSGVRTDTQYF
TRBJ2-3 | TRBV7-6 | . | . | TGTGCCAGCAGCTTCGGCGGGGCTGAGGTAGATACGCAGTATTTT | CASSFGGAEVDTQYF
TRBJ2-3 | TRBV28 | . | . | TGTGCCAGCCGGCTTGGTGGCACAGATACGCAGTATTTT | CASRLGGTDTQYF
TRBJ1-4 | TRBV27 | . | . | TGTGCCAGCAGTTCACAAGGGACGGTACGGGAAAAACTGTTTTTT | CASSSQGTVREKLFF
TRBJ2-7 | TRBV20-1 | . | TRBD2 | TGCAGTGCTAGAGATGGGAAGCGGGGGGACTCCTACGAGCAGTACTTC | CSARDGKRGDSYEQYF
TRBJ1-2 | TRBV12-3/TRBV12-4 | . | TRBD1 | TGTGCCAGCAGGGGACGGGACAGTGGCTACACCTTC | CASRGRDSGYTF
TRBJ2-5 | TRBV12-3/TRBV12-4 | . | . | TGTGCCAGCAGTCGACAACGATTCCAAGAGACCCAGTACTTC | CASSRQRFQETQYF
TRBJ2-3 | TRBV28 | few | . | TGTGCCAGCGGTCGACAGAGGGCGCAGTATTTT | CASGRQRAQYF
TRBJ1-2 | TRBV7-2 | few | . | TGTGCCAGCAGCTTCAACGACTATGGCTACACCTTC | CASSFNDYGYTF
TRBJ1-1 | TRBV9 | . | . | TGTGCCAGCAGCGTAGTAGGGCAGAACACTGAAGCTTTCTTT | CASSVVGQNTEAFF
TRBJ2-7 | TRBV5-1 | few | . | TGCGCCAGTACAAGAAGCAGGGGACACGAGCAGTACTTC | CASTRSRGHEQYF
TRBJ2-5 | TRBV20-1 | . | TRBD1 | TGCAGTGCTAAGGACAGGGCCTTTGCGTGGGAGACCCAGTACTTC | CSAKDRAFAWETQYF
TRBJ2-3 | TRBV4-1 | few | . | TGCGCCAGCAGCCAAGAGGGGGGAGCAGATACGCAGTATTTT | CASSQEGGADTQYF
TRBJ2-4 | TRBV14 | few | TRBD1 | TGTGCCAGCAGCCAAGGGCCCGGGACAGGGGGCGTAAGTCTAGCCAAAAACATTCAGTACTTC | CASSQGPGTGGVSLAKNIQYF